The 4 T cell receptor beta chains below come from one sample, sequenced in a study of blood T cell repertoires in COVID-19. This table comes from immunoSEQ multiplex PCR, and its TCRdb copy is limited to in-frame clones, with some not included. The table includes approximately 210,000 clones, roughly 94% detected once. The specimen was peripheral blood. Receptors were obtained from a man in his thirties or forties with acute or convalescent COVID-19.

V usage is TRBV21-1 and J usage is TRBJ1-5. TRBV21-1 is labeled a pseudogene. This CDR3 region has 15 residues. CDR3 region: CASSKGRGGGQPQHF. The CDR3 bases are TGTGCCAGCAGCAAAGGTCGGGGGGGAGGACAGCCCCAGCATTTT.

This chain uses TRBV4-1 with TRBJ2-2; tentatively, D is TRBD1 (5 bases). The germline CDR1 and CDR2 sequences are MGHRA and YSYEKL. The CDR3 runs to 17 residues. The V end was cut by 4 bases, the J end by 4 bases, with 19 bases between. The CDR3 nucleotides are TGCGCCAGCAGCCGCTTGCCAAGGGGCGAAGTCACCGGGGAGCTGTTTTTT. This translates into CASSRLPRGEVTGELFF.

The chain employs TRBV9 and TRBJ1-1; D remains ambiguous. Germline V gene data show CDR1 as SGDLS and CDR2 as YYNGEE. V dropped 0 bases and J dropped 2 bases, with 2 bases sitting between them. The length of the CDR3 is 12 residues. Here the CDR3 DNA reads TGTGCCAGCAGCGTAGCAAACACTGAAGCTTTCTTT. It encodes CASSVANTEAFF.

The rearrangement uses TRBV7-9 and TRBJ1-4; TRBD1 agrees at 8 bases. CDR1 and CDR2 (germline): SEHNR, FQNEAQ (reference sequence). This CDR3 is 14 amino acids long. With V trimmed by 7 bases and J by 8 bases, 9 bases remained unmatched. CDR3 residues: CASTKTGEEEKLFF. In DNA, the CDR3 is TGTGCCAGCACCAAGACAGGGGAAGAGGAAAAACTGTTTTTT.